This TCR beta chain was captured in a study of T cells in Graves' hyperthyroidism and ophthalmopathy. Overall study: The authors collected peripheral blood at initial diagnosis, before any treatment.

What was amplified from RNA transcripts were TCR beta CDR3 regions. Primed by the HTBI set, a first-round RT-PCR was run on the TCR CDR3. MiXCR, applied by TCRdb to the multiplex PCR reads, yields one record per CDR3 protein. The table has approximately 600,000 distinct CDR3 sequences, 13% to 15% seen once. The CDR3 is 15 amino acids. The J segment lost 2 bases and the V segment lost 6 bases, leaving 6 bases of the junction unmatched. Ten or more counts support this clonotype. Ophthalmopathy patients showed a Clinical Activity Score of at least 3, NOSPECS grade of at least 4 and duration under 3 months. Diagnostic decisions used clinical symptoms, serum thyroxine and TRAb, thyroid ultrasound and orbital computed tomography.

Sequencing was done on a sample of blood. The V and J genes are TRBV12-3 or TRBV12-4 and TRBJ1-5; 8 nucleotides agree with TRBD1. The clonotype comes from a woman between 18 and 29 years old with Graves' ophthalmopathy. CDR3 sequence reads: CASSLGQGGNQPQHF. The DNA of the CDR3 is TGTGCCAGCAGCCTCGGACAGGGAGGCAATCAGCCCCAGCATTTT.